The entry below describes one T cell receptor (beta chain). The data were taken from a study of blood T cell repertoires in COVID-19. The wider study: Both acute and convalescent COVID-19 samples were obtained from the United States, Italy and Spain. T cells, B-cell-depleted T cells, or PBMCs supplied cDNA or gDNA.

From germline, CDR1 is SNHLY and CDR2 FYNNEI. This CDR3 comprises 15 residues. The V and J ends lost 7 bases and 0 bases respectively, with 10 bases between them. The authors' processing: It was from reference gene primer amplification that nucleated cell counts were estimated. TCRdb's copy holds only in-frame clones and misses some; the assay was immunoSEQ multiplex PCR. That table supplies the V and J calls and clone size; D and trimming were determined from the DNA. The sample yields roughly 250,000 clones, about four fifths seen once. The source of this sequence is a woman aged 55 to 70 with active or convalescent COVID-19. The chain couples TRBV2 to TRBJ1-6; D is unclear. Material for sequencing was peripheral blood. CDR3 DNA sequence: TGTGCCAGCACTCCTGCGAGCTCCTATAATTCACCCCTCCACTTT. Its translation is CASTPASSYNSPLHF.